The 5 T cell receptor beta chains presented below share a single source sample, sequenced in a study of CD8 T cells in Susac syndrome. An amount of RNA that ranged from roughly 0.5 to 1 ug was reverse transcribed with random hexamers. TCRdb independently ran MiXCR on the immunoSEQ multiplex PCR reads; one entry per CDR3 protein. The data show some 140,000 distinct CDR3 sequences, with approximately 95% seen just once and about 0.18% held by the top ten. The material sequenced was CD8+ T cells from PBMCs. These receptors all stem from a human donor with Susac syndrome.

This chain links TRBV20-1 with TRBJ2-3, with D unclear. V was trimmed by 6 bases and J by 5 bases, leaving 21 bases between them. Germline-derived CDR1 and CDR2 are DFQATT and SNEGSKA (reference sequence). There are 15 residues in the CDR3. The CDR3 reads CSAPDVGSLLDTQYF. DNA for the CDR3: TGCAGTGCCCCGGATGTCGGATCTCTTTTAGATACGCAGTATTTT.

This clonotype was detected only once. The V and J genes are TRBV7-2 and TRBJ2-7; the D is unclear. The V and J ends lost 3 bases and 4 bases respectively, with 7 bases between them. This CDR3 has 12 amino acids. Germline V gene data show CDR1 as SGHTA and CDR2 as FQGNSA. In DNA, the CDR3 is TGTGCCAGCAGCTTTACTGAGTACGAGCAGTACTTC. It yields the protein CASSFTEYEQYF.

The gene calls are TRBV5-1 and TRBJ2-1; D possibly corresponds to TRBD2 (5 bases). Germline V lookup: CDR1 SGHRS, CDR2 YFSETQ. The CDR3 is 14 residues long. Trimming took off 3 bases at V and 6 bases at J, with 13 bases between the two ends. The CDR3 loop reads CASSSGLAINEQFF. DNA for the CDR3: TGCGCCAGCAGCTCGGGCCTAGCTATCAATGAGCAGTTCTTC. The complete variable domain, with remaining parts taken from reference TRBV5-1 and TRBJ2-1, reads KAGVTQTPRYLIKTRGQQVTLSCSPISGHRSVSWYQQTPGQGLQFLFEYFSETQRNKGNFPGRFSGRQFSNSRSEMNVSTLELGDSALYLCASSSGLAINEQFFGPGTRLTVL.

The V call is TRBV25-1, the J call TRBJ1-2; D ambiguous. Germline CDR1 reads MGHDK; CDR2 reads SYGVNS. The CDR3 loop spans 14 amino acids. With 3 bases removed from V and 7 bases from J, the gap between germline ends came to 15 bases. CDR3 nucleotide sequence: TGTGCCAGCAGTGACCCCTCAGGCGGTCTTGGCTACACCTTC. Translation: CASSDPSGGLGYTF.

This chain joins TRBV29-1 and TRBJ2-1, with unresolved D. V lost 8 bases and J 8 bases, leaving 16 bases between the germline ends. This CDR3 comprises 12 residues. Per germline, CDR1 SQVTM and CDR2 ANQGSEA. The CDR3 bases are TGCAGCCCCCAGATCGGTGTCGATGAGCAGTTCTTC. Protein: CSPQIGVDEQFF.